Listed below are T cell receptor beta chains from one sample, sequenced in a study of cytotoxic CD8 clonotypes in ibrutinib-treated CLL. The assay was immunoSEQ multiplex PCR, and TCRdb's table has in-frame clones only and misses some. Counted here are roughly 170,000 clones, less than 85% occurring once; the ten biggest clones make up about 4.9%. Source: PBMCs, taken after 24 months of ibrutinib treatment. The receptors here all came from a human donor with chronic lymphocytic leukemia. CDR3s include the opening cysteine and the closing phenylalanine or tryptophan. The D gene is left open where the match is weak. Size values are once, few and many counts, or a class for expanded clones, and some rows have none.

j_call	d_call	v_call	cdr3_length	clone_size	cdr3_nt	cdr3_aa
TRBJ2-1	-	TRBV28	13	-	TGTGCCAGCAGTTTAAGTGGGGTGGGTGAGCAGTTCTTC	CASSLSGVGEQFF
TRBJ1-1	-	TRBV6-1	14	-	TGTGCCAGCAGTGATCCCGCCAGGAACACTGAAGCTTTCTTT	CASSDPARNTEAFF
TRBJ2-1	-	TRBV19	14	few	TGTGCCAGTAGTATAGATCAAGTATACAATGAGCAGTTCTTC	CASSIDQVYNEQFF
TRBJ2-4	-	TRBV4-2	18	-	TGTGCCAGCAGCCAACGTGGAGAATCGAAAATAGCCAAAAACATTCAGTACTTC	CASSQRGESKIAKNIQYF
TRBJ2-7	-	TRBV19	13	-	TGTGCCAGTACCCCTGAGGGGGGCTACGAGCAGTACTTC	CASTPEGGYEQYF
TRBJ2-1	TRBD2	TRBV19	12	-	TGTGCCAGTAGGAGCGGGGGGAATGAGCAGTTCTTC	CASRSGGNEQFF
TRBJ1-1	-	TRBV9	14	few	TGTGCCAGCAGCTGGGACCAGGGGAACACTGAAGCTTTCTTT	CASSWDQGNTEAFF
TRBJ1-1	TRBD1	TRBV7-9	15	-	TGTGCCAGCAGCTTCGCGGACAGGATGAACACTGAAGCTTTCTTT	CASSFADRMNTEAFF
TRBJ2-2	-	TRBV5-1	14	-	TGCGCCAGCAGCTTGAGAACAAAGGCCGGGGAGCTGTTTTTT	CASSLRTKAGELFF
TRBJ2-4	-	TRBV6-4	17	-	TGTGCCAGCAGCCCCTCCCAGGACAGTTGGGCCAAAAACATTCAGTACTTC	CASSPSQDSWAKNIQYF
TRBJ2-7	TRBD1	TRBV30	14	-	TGTGCCTGGAGTGCGGGACAGGGGTCCTACGAGCAGTACTTC	CAWSAGQGSYEQYF
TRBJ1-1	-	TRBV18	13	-	TGTGCCAGCTCACCACTCGAGGGCACTGAAGCTTTCTTT	CASSPLEGTEAFF
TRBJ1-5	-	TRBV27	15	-	TGTGCCAGCAGTTCCGGGACACTGAGCAATCAGCCCCAGCATTTT	CASSSGTLSNQPQHF
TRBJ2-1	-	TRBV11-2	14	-	TGTGCCAGCAGCTTAGCGGGCAGAAACAATGAGCAGTTCTTC	CASSLAGRNNEQFF
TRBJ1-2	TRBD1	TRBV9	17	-	TGTGCCAGCAGCGTAGCCCCCACAGGGGGTTCTAACTATGGCTACACCTTC	CASSVAPTGGSNYGYTF
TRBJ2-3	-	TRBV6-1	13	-	TGTGCCAGCATCGAGAGATTCACAGATACGCAGTATTTT	CASIERFTDTQYF
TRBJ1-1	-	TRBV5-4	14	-	TGTGCCAGCAGCTTCCTCGGGTGGGCCCAAGAAGCTTTCTTT	CASSFLGWAQEAFF
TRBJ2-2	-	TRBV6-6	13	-	TGTGCCAGCAGTTTGACGAACACCGGGGAGCTGTTTTTT	CASSLTNTGELFF
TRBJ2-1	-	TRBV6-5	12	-	TGTGCCAGCAACGGACGGGATTCAGAGCAGTTCTTC	CASNGRDSEQFF
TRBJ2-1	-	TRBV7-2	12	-	TGTGCCAGCAGGGGCGATAACAATGAGCAGTTCTTC	CASRGDNNEQFF
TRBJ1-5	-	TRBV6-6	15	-	TGTGCCAGCAGTGCTCCCGGGACCGAAAATCAGCCCCAGCATTTT	CASSAPGTENQPQHF
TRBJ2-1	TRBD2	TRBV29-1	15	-	TGCAGCGTGCCAAATGCGGGAGGGCCTGGCAATGAGCAGTTCTTC	CSVPNAGGPGNEQFF
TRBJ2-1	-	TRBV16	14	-	TGTGCCAGCAGCATCGGGGGAGTTTGGAATGAGCAGTTCTTC	CASSIGGVWNEQFF
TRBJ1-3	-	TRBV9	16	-	TGTGCCAGCAGCGTAGGCAGGGCATACTCTGGAAACACCATATATTTT	CASSVGRAYSGNTIYF
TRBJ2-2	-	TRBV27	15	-	TGTGCCAGCAGTTTATTCGGGCGATACACCGGGGAGCTGTTTTTT	CASSLFGRYTGELFF
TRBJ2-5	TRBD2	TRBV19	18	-	TGTGCCAGTAGTCCCTCGGGGCTACTAGCGGGAGCTCCAGGGACCCAGTACTTC	CASSPSGLLAGAPGTQYF
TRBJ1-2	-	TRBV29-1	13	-	TGCAGCGTTGAAGGTCGCGGTAACTATGGCTACACCTTC	CSVEGRGNYGYTF
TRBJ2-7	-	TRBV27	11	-	TGTGCCAGCAGTTCCGGACTCGAGCAGTACTTC	CASSSGLEQYF
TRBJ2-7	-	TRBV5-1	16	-	TGCGCCAGCAGCTTGGACCTAGCGCCCTCAGGCTACGAGCAGTACTTC	CASSLDLAPSGYEQYF
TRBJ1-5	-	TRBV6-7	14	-	TGTGCCAGCTCAAGAGGAGGGAGAGGACAGCCCCAGCATTTT	CASSRGGRGQPQHF
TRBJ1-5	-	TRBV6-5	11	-	TGTGCCAGCAGCCAACCCGGGCCGCAGCATTTT	CASSQPGPQHF
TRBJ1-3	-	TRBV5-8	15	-	TGTGCCAGCACTACCAAGAGAGGCTCTGGAAACACCATATATTTT	CASTTKRGSGNTIYF